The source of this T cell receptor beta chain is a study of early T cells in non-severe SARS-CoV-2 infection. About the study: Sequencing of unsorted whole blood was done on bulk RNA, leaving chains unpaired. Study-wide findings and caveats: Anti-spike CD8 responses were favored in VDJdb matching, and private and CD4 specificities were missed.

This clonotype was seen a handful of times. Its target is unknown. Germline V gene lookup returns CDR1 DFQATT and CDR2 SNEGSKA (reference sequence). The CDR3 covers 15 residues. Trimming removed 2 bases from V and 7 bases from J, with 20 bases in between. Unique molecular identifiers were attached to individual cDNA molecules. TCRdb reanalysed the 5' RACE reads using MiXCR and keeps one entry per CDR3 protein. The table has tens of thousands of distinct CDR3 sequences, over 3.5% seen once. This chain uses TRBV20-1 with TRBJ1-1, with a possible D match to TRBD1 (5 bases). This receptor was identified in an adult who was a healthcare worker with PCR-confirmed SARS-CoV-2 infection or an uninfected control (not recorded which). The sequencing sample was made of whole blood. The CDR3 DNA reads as TGCAGTGCTAGAATGAGAGAAGCAGACGGACATGAAGCTTTCTTT. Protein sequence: CSARMREADGHEAFF.